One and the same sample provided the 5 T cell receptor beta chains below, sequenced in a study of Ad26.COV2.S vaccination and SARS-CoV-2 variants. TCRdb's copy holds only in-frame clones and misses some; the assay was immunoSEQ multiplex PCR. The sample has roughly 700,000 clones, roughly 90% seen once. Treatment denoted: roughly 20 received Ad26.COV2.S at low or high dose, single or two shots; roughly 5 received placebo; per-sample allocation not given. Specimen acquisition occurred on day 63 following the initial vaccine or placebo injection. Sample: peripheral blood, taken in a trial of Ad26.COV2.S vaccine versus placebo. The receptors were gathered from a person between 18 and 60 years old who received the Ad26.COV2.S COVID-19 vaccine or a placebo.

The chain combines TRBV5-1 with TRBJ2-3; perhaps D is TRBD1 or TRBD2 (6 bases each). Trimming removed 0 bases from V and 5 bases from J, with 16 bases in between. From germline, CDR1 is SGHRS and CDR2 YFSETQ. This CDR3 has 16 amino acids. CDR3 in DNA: TGCGCCAGCAGCTTGGACGGGGGCCTCGGGAGAGATACGCAGTATTTT. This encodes CASSLDGGLGRDTQYF.

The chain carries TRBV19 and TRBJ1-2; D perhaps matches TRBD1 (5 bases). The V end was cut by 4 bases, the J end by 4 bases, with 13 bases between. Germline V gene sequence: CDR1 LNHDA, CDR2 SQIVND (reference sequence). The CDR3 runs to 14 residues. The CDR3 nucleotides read TGTGCCAGTAGTACCTTCGGGACCGTCTATGGCTACACCTTC. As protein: CASSTFGTVYGYTF.

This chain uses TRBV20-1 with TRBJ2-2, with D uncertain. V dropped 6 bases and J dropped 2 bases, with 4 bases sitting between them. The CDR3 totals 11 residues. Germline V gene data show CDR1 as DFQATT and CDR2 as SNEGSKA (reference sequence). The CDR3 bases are TGCAGTGCAGACAACACCGGGGAGCTGTTTTTT. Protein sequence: CSADNTGELFF.

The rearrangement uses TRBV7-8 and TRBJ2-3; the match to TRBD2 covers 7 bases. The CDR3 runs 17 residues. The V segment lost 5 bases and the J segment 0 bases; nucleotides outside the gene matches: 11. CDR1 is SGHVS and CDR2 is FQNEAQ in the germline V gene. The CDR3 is CASSRLRAGESTDTQYF. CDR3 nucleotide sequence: TGTGCCAGCAGCCGTCTACGGGCGGGAGAGAGCACAGATACGCAGTATTTT.

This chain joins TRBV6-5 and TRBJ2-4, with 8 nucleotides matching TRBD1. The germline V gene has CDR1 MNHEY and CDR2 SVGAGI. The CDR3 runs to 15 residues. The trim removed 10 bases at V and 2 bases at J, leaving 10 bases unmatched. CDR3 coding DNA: TGTGCCACCCAACCCCGACAGGGGCCCAAAAACATTCAGTACTTC. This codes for CATQPRQGPKNIQYF.